This TCR beta chain is drawn from a study of cytomegalovirus exposure and HLA in healthy donors. Study-level findings and limits: Analysis was performed later, and it showed HLA-associated TCR beta chains to be more clonally expanded than equally common others. According to the study, 160 or so TCR beta chains were cytomegalovirus-associated.

The CDR3 sequence is 10 residues long. The ends were cut back, 9 bases at V and 7 bases at J, with 9 bases in the middle. The germline V gene encodes CDR1 SNHLY and CDR2 FYNNEI. This clone was detected a few times. Its antigen remains unidentified. PCR was performed using 60 Vbeta and 13 Jbeta primers. This table comes from immunoSEQ multiplex PCR, and its TCRdb copy is limited to in-frame clones, with some not included. Counted here are roughly 86,000 clones, around two thirds occurring once; the ten biggest clones make up under 5%. Sequences were obtained from PBMCs. The chain employs TRBV2 and TRBJ1-1; D possibly corresponds to TRBD1 (5 bases). The source is a man younger than 40 in good health and CMV-seronegative. The CDR3 region has the DNA TGTGCCAGAAGACAGATTGAAGCTTTCTTT. Translated, it gives CARRQIEAFF.